This T cell receptor beta chain was found in a study of T cells in Graves' hyperthyroidism and ophthalmopathy. TCR beta CDR3 regions were amplified from RNA transcripts. The HTBI set primed first-round TCR CDR3 RT-PCR. A single record per CDR3 protein comes from TCRdb applying MiXCR to the multiplex PCR reads. The sample contains 250,000 to 350,000 distinct CDR3 sequences, about a sixth of which appear only once. CDR3 size: 14 residues. The J segment lost 6 bases and the V segment lost 1 base, leaving 5 bases of the junction unmatched. The germline CDR1 and CDR2 sequences are SGHTA and FQGNSA. Material: blood. This clonotype was sampled from a woman in her sixties with Graves' ophthalmopathy. This sequence joins TRBV7-2 and TRBJ1-1; TRBD1 matches 7 bases. CDR3 protein: CASSLVTGASEAFF. In DNA, the CDR3 is TGTGCCAGCAGCTTAGTCACAGGGGCTTCTGAAGCTTTCTTT.